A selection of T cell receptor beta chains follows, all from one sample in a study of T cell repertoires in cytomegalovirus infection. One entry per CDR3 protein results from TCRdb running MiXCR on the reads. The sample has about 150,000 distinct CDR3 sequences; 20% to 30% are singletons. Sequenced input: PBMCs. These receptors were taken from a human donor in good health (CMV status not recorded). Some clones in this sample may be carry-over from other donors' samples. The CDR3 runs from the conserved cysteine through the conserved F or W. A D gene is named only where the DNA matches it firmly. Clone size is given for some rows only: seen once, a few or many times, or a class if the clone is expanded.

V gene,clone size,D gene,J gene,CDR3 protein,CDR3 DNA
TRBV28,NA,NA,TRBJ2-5,CASSDPQETQYF,TGTGCCAGCAGCGACCCTCAGGAGACCCAGTACTTC
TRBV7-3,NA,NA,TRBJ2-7,CASSLNPAGPYEQYF,TGTGCCAGCAGCTTAAATCCAGCGGGCCCCTACGAGCAGTACTTC
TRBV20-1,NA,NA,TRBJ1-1,CSARGRASTEAFF,TGCAGTGCTAGAGGCAGGGCGAGCACTGAAGCTTTCTTT
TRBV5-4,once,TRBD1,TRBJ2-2,CATGDRGNTGELFF,TGTGCCACCGGGGACAGGGGAAACACCGGGGAGCTGTTTTTT
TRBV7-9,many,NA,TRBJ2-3,CASSQGDTQYF,TGTGCCAGCAGCCAAGGAGATACGCAGTATTTT
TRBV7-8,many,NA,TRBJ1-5,CASSQVGWEGPGARHQPQHF,TGTGCCAGCAGCCAGGTTGGTTGGGAGGGCCCAGGAGCCAGACATCAGCCCCAGCATTTT
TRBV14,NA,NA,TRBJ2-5,CASSQALWETQYF,TGTGCCAGCAGCCAAGCCCTCTGGGAGACCCAGTACTTC
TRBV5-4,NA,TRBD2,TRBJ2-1,CASSFASGSPMDYNEQFF,TGTGCCAGCAGCTTTGCTAGCGGGAGCCCTATGGATTACAATGAGCAGTTCTTC
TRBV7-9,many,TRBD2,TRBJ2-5,CASSPSLRTSGEETQYF,TGTGCCAGCAGCCCCTCACTCCGGACTAGCGGGGAAGAGACCCAGTACTTC
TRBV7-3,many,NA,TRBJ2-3,CASSVDGYFTDTQYF,TGTGCCAGCAGCGTCGACGGTTATTTCACAGATACGCAGTATTTT
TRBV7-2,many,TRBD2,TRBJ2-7,CASSPGLAGPYEQYF,TGTGCCAGCAGCCCCGGACTAGCGGGGCCCTACGAGCAGTACTTC
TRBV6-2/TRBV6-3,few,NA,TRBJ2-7,CAVCGGNSYEQYF,TGTGCCGTTTGTGGCGGGAACTCCTACGAGCAGTACTTC
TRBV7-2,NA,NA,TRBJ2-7,CASSLTPGLLYEQYF,TGTGCCAGCAGTTTAACGCCGGGACTTCTATACGAGCAGTACTTC
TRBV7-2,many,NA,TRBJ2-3,CASSLPGVTDTQYF,TGTGCCAGCAGCTTACCGGGAGTCACAGATACGCAGTATTTT
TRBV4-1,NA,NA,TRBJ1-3,CASSQDGARQLF,TGCGCCAGCAGCCAAGACGGGGCGCGCCAACTATTT
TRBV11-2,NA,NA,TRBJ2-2,CASSLQGTGELFF,TGTGCCAGCAGCTTACAGGGAACCGGGGAGCTGTTTTTT
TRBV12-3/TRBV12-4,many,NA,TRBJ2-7,CASSFTSGVADEQYF,TGTGCCAGCAGTTTTACCTCAGGGGTTGCTGACGAGCAGTACTTC
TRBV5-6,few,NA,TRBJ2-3,CASSLAAGDTQYF,TGTGCCAGCAGCTTGGCGGCGGGGGATACGCAGTATTTT
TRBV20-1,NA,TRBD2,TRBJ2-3,CSARVAGPDTQYF,TGCAGTGCTAGGGTAGCGGGGCCGGATACGCAGTATTTT
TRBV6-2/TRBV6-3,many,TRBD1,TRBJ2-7,CASSYTETGYHEQYF,TGTGCCAGCAGTTACACAGAGACAGGGTACCACGAGCAGTACTTC
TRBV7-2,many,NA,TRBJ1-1,CASSLRKRNTEAFF,TGTGCCAGCAGCTTAAGGAAGCGAAACACTGAAGCTTTCTTT
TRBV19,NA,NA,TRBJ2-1,CASSMKRPSYNEQFF,TGTGCCAGTAGTATGAAGCGGCCTTCCTACAATGAGCAGTTCTTC
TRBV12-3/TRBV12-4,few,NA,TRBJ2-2,CASRPDTGELFF,TGTGCCAGCAGACCTGACACCGGGGAGCTGTTTTTT
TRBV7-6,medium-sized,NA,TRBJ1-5,CASSPLAGYNQPQHF,TGTGCCAGCAGCCCCCTCGCAGGGTACAATCAGCCCCAGCATTTT
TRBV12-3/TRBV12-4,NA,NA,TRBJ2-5,CASSAGSSETQYF,TGTGCCAGCAGCGCAGGGAGTTCAGAGACCCAGTACTTC
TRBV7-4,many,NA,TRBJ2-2,CASSFFGLAYGPGELFF,TGTGCCAGCAGCTTTTTTGGCTTAGCTTATGGACCCGGGGAGCTGTTTTTT
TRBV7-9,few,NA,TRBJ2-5,CASSFIETGQHQETQYF,TGTGCCAGCAGCTTTATCGAGACCGGACAGCATCAAGAGACCCAGTACTTC
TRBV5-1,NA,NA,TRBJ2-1,CASSLRPHEQFF,TGCGCCAGCAGCTTGAGGCCCCATGAGCAGTTCTTC
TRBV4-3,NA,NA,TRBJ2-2,CASSQDGYTGELFF,TGCGCCAGCAGCCAAGATGGGTACACCGGGGAGCTGTTTTTT
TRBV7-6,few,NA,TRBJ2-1,CASSLVGEWSSYNEQFF,TGTGCCAGCAGCTTAGTGGGGGAATGGAGCTCCTACAATGAGCAGTTCTTC
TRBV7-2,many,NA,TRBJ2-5,CASSSQGGETQYF,TGTGCCAGCAGCTCACAGGGAGGAGAGACCCAGTACTTC
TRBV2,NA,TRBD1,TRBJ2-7,CASQPTGNFREQYF,TGTGCCAGCCAGCCGACAGGGAATTTTAGGGAGCAGTACTTC
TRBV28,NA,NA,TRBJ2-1,CASSSRVGEQFF,TGTGCCAGCAGTTCCCGAGTGGGTGAGCAGTTCTTC
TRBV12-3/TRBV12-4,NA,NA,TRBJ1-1,CASQQRNTEAFF,TGTGCCAGCCAACAGAGGAACACTGAAGCTTTCTTT
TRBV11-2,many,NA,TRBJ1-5,CASSLGSEPNQPQHF,TGTGCCAGCAGCTTAGGAAGCGAGCCTAATCAGCCCCAGCATTTT
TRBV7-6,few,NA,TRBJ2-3,CASAGGPGTQYF,TGTGCCAGCGCCGGGGGGCCGGGTACGCAGTATTTT
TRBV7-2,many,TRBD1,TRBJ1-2,CASSGLLRGPGGYTF,TGTGCCAGCAGCGGACTCCTAAGGGGGCCCGGCGGCTACACCTTC
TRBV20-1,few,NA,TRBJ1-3,CSASPSGAAGNTIYF,TGCAGTGCTAGCCCCTCCGGAGCGGCTGGAAACACCATATATTTT
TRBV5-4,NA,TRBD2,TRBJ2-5,CASSRPGLEGETQYF,TGTGCCAGCAGCCGTCCGGGACTAGAAGGAGAGACCCAGTACTTC